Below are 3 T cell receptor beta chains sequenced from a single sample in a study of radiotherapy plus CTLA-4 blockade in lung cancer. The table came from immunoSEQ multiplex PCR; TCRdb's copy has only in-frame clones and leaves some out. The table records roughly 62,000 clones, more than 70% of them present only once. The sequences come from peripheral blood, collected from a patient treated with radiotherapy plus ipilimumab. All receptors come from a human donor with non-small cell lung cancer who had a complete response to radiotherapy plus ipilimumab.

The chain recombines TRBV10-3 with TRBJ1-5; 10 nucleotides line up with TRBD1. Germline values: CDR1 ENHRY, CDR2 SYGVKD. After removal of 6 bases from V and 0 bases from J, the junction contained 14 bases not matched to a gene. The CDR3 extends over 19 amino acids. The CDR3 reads CAISDPGQGLRYSNQPQHF. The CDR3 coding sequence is TGTGCCATCAGCGATCCGGGACAGGGGTTACGATATAGCAATCAGCCCCAGCATTTT.

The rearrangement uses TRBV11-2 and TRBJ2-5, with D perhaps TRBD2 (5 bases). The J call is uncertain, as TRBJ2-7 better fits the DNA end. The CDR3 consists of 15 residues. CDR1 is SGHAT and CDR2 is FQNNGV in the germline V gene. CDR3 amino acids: CASSLGYGSSYEQYF. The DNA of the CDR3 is TGTGCCAGCAGCTTAGGGTATGGGAGCTCCTACGAGCAGTACTTC.

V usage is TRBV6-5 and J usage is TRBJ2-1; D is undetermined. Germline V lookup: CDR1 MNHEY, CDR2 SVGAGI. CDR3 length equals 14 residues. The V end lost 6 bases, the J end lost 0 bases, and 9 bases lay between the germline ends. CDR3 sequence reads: CASSYTSSYNEQFF. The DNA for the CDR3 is TGTGCCAGCAGCTACACCAGCTCCTACAATGAGCAGTTCTTC.